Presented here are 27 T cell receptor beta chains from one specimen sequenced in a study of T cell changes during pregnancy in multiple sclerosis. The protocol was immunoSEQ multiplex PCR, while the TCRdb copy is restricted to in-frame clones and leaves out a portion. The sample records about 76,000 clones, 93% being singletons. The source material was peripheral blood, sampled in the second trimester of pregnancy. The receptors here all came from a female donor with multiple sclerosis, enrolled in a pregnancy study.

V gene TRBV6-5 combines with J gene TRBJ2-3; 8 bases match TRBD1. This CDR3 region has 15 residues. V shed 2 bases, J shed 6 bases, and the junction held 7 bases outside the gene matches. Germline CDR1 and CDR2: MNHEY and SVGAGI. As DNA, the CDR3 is TGTGCCAGCAGTTACGTGCAGGGGGCGAGGGATACGCAGTATTTT. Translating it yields CASSYVQGARDTQYF.

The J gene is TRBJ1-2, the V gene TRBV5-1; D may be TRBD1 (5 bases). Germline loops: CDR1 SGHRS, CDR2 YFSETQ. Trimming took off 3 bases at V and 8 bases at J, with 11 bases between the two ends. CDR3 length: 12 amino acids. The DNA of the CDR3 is TGCGCCAGCAGCTCGGGGGGGAGCGGCTACACCTTC. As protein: CASSSGGSGYTF.

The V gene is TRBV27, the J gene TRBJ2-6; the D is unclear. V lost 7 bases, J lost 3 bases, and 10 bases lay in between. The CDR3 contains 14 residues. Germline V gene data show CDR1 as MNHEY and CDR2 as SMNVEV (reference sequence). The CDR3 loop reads CASIIVLGANVLTF. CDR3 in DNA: TGTGCCAGCATTATAGTCCTTGGGGCCAACGTCCTGACTTTC.

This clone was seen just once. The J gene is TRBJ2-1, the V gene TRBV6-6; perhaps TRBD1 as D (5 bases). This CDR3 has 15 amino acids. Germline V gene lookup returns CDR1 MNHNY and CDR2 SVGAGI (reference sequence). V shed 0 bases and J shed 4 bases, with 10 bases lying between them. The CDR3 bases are TGTGCCAGCAGTTACTCTCCAGGGATTTACAATGAGCAGTTCTTC. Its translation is CASSYSPGIYNEQFF.

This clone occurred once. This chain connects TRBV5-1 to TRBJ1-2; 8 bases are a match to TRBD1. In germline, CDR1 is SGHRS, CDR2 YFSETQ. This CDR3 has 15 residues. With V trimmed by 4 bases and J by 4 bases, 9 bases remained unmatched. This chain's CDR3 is CASSPGTGQIYGYTF. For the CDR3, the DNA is TGCGCCAGCAGCCCGGGGACAGGCCAAATCTATGGCTACACCTTC.

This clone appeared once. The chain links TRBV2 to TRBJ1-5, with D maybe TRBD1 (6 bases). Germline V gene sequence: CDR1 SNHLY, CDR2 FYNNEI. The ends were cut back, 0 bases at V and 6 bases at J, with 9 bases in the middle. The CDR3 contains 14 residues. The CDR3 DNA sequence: TGTGCCAGCAGTGAAGCCACAGGGACTCAGCCCCAGCATTTT. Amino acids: CASSEATGTQPQHF.

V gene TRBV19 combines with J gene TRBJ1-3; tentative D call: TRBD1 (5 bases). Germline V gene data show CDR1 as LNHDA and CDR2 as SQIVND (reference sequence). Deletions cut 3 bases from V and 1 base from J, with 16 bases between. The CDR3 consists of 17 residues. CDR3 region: CASSMTDTVMSGNTIYF. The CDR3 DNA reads TGTGCCAGTAGTATGACGGACACCGTAATGTCTGGAAACACCATATATTTT.

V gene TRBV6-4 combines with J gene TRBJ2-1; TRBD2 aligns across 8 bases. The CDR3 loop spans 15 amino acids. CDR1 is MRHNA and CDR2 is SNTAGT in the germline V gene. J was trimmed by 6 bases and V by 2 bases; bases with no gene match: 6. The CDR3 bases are TGTGCCAGCAGTGACGGGGGCGGGACTAGCAATGAGCAGTTCTTC. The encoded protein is CASSDGGGTSNEQFF.

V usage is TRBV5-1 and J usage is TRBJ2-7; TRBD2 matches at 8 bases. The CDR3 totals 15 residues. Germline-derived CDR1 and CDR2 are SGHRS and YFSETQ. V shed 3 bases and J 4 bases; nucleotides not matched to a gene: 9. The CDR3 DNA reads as TGCGCCAGCAGCTCCGGTCCGGGGGGGGTTTACGAGCAGTACTTC. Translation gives CASSSGPGGVYEQYF.

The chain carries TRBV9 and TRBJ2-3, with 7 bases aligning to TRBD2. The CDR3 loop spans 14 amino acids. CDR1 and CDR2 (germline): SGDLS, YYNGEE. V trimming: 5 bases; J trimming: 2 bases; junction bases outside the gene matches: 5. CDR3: CASRGGESTDTQYF. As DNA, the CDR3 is TGTGCCAGCAGGGGGGGGGAATCCACAGATACGCAGTATTTT.

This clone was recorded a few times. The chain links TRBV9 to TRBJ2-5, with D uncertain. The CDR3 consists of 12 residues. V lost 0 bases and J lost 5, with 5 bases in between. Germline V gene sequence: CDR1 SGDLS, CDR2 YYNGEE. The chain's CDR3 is CASSVVEETQYF. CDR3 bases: TGTGCCAGCAGCGTAGTGGAGGAGACCCAGTACTTC.

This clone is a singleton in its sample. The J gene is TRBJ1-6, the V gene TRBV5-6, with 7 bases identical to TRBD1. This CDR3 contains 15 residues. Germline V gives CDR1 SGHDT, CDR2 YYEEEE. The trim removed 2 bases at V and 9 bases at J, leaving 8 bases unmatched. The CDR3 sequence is CASSLSDRVGSPLHF. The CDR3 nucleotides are TGTGCCAGCAGCTTAAGCGACAGGGTCGGTTCACCCCTCCACTTT.

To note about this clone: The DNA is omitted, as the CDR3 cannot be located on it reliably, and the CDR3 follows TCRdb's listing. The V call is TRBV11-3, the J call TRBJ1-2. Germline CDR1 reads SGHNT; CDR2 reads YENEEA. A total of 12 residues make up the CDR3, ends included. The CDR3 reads CASSSGVGVGTF.

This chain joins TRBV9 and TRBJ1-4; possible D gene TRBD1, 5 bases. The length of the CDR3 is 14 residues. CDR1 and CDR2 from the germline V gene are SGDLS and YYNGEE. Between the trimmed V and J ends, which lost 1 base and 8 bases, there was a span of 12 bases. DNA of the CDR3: TGTGCCAGCAGCGTACAGGGTAAACGGGAAAAACTGTTTTTT. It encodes CASSVQGKREKLFF.

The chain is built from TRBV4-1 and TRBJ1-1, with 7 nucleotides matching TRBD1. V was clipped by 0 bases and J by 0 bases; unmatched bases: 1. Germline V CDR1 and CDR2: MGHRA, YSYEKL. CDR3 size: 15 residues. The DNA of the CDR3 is TGCGCCAGCAGCCAAGAAGGGACAGTGAACACTGAAGCTTTCTTT. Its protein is CASSQEGTVNTEAFF.

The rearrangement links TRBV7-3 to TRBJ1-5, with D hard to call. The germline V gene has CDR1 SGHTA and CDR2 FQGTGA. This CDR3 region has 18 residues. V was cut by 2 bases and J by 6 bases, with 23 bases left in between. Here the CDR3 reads CASSLAGWRPLLFQPQHF. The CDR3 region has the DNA TGTGCCAGCAGCTTAGCGGGGTGGCGTCCCCTTTTATTTCAGCCCCAGCATTTT. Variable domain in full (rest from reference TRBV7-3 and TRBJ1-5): GAGVSQTPSNKVTEKGKYVELRCDPISGHTALYWYRQSLGQGPEFLIYFQGTGAADDSGLPNDRFFAVRPEGSVSTLKIQRTERGDSAVYLCASSLAGWRPLLFQPQHFGDGTRLSIL.

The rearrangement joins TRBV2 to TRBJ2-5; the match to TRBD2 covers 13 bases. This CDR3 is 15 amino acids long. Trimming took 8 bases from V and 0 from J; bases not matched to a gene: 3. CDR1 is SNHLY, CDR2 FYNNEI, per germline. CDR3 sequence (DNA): TGTGCCAGCGGGGGACTAGCGGGGAACCAAGAGACCCAGTACTTC. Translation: CASGGLAGNQETQYF.

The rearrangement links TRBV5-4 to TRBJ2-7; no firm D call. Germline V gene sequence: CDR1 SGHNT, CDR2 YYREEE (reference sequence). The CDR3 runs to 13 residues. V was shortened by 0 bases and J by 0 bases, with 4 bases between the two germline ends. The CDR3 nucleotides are TGTGCCAGCAGCTTGGCCGGCTCCTACGAGCAGTACTTC. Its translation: CASSLAGSYEQYF. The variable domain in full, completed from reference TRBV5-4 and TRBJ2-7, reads ETGVTQSPTHLIKTRGQQVTLRCSSQSGHNTVSWYQQALGQGPQFIFQYYREEENGRGNFPPRFSGLQFPNYSSELNVNALELDDSALYLCASSLAGSYEQYFGPGTRLTVT.

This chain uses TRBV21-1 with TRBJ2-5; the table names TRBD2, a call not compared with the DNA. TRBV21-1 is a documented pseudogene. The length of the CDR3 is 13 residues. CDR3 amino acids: CARRRKSQETQYF. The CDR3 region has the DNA TGTGCCAGGCGGAGGAAAAGCCAAGAGACCCAGTACTTC.

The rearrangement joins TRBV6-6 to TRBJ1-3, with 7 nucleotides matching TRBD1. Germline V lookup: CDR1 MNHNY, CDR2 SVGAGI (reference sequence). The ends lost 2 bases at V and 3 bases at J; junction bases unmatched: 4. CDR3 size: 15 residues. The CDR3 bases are TGTGCCAGCAGTTACATAGGGGGCAGTGGAAACACCATATATTTT. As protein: CASSYIGGSGNTIYF.

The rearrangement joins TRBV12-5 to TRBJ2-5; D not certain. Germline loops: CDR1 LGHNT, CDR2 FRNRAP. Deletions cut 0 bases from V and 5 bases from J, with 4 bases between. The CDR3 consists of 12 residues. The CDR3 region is CASGLVRETQYF. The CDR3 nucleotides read TGTGCTAGTGGTTTGGTACGGGAGACCCAGTACTTC.

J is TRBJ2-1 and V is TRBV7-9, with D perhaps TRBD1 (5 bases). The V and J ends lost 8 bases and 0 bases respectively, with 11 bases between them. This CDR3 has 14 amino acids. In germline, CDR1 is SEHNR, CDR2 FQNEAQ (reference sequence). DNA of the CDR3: TGTGCCAGCGAGACAGATGACTCCTACAATGAGCAGTTCTTC. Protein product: CASETDDSYNEQFF.

The DNA for the CDR3 is TGTGCCAGCAGTTTATTCCAGGGAAACTTGGGCACTGAAGCTTTCTTT. It is translated as CASSLFQGNLGTEAFF. V usage is TRBV27 and J usage is TRBJ1-1, with D perhaps matching TRBD1 (5 bases). V was clipped by 1 base and J by 4 bases, with 16 bases between them. This CDR3 region has 16 residues. From germline, CDR1 is MNHEY and CDR2 SMNVEV (reference sequence).

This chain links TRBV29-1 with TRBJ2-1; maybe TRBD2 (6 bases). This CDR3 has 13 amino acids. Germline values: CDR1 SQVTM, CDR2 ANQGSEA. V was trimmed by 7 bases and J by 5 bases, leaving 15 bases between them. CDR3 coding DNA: TGCAGCGGCCTCGGGGGACGGAACAATGAGCAGTTCTTC. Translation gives CSGLGGRNNEQFF.

The CDR3 reads CSARTGGEQYF. The CDR3, as DNA: TGCAGCGCGAGGACAGGGGGCGAGCAGTACTTC. This chain connects TRBV29-1 to TRBJ2-7; 10 nucleotides agree with TRBD1. J was trimmed by 6 bases and V by 7 bases; bases with no gene match: 3. This CDR3 has 11 residues. The germline V gene encodes CDR1 SQVTM and CDR2 ANQGSEA.

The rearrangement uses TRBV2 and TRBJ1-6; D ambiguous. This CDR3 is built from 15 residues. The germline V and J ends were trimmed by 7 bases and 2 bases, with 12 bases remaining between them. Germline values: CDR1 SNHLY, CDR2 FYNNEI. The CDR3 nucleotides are TGTGCCAGCAATCCCGCGGTACCCTATAATTCACCCCTCCACTTT. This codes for CASNPAVPYNSPLHF.

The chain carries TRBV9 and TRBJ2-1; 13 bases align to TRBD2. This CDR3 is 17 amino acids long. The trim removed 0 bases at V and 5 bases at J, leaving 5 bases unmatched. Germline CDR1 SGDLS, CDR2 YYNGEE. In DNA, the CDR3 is TGTGCCAGCAGCGTAGAGACTAGCGGGGGGTCCCACAATGAGCAGTTCTTC. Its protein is CASSVETSGGSHNEQFF.